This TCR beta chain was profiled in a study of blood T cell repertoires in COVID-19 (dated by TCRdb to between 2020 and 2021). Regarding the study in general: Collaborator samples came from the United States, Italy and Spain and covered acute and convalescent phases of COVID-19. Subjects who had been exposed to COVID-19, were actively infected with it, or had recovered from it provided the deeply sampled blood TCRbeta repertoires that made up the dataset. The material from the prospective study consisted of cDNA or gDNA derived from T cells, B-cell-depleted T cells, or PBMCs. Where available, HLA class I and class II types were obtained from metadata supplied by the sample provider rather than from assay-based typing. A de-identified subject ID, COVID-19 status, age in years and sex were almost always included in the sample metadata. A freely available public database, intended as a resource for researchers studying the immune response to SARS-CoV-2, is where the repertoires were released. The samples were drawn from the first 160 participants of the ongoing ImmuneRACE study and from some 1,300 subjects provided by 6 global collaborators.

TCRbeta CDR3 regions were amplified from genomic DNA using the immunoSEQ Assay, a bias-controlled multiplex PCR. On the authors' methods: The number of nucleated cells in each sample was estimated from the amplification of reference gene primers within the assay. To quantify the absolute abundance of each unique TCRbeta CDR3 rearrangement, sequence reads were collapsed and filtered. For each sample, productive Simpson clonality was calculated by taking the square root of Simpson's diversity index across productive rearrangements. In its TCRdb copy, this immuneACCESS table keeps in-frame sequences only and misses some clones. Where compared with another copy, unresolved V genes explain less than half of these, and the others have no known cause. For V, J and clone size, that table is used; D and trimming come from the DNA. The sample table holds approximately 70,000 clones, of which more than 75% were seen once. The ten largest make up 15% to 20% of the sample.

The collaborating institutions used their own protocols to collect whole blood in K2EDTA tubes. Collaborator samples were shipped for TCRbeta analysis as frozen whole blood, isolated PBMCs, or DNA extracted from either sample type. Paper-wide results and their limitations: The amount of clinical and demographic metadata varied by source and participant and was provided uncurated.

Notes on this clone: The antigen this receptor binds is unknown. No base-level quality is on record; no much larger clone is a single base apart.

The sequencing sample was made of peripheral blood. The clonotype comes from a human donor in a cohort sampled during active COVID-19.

The CDR3 sequence is CASRTGGETQYF. Read as DNA, the sequence is TGTGCCAGCAGGACAGGGGGAGAGACCCAGTACTTC. The chain is made from TRBV6-5 and TRBJ2-5; TRBD1 fits 9 bases in the junction. CDR1 and CDR2 are drawn from the germline V gene: MNHEY, SVGAGI. Measured from the cysteine to the phenylalanine, the CDR3 is 12 residues long. CDR3 DNA is the only sequence kept; it has 36 bases, read in frame from the first base. V has 6 bases trimmed and J has 4 bases trimmed; junction bases matching no gene number 0.